This entry concerns a single TCR beta chain. The protocol was immunoSEQ multiplex PCR, while the TCRdb copy is restricted to in-frame clones and leaves out a portion. The data contain about 2.1 million clones, just over 90% of them singletons. The entry originates in a study of shared clonotypes between healthy human individuals. Trimming pared 0 bases from V and 4 bases from J, leaving 6 bases between. The germline gives CDR1 MNHEY, CDR2 SMNVEV (reference sequence). This CDR3 contains 14 residues. Naive CD8 cells lacked CD45RO and underwent positive selection for CCR7, leaving out terminally differentiated effector memory CD45RA+ cells.

The sequencing input was naive CD8+ T cells from PBMCs. V and J are TRBV27 and TRBJ2-2; no reliable D call. The TCR comes from a man between 18 and 29 years old in good health. Some clones in this sample may be carry-over from other donors' samples. In nucleotides, the CDR3 is TGTGCCAGCAGTTTATCCACATTCACCGGGGAGCTGTTTTTT. Its translation is CASSLSTFTGELFF.